The 31 T cell receptor beta chains reported below all come from one sample, sequenced in a study of T cell clones after liver transplantation. Sequenced by immunoSEQ multiplex PCR; TCRdb stores in-frame clones only, minus some. The sample lists 70,000 to 85,000 clones; about four fifths were seen once. The specimen was CD4+ T cells from blood, collected before liver transplant. Receptors were obtained from a human donor who received a liver transplant.

This rearrangement joins TRBV5-1 to TRBJ1-1; no firm D call. The germline V and J ends were trimmed by 4 bases and 8 bases, with 15 bases remaining between them. Germline loops: CDR1 SGHRS, CDR2 YFSETQ. The CDR3 is made up of 13 amino acids. CDR3 DNA: TGCGCCAGCAGCCCTTATGGTCCCAGGGAAGCTTTCTTT. Translated, it gives CASSPYGPREAFF.

The chain joins TRBV28 to TRBJ1-1; no clear D gene. The CDR3 has 15 amino acids. Germline lookup yields CDR1 MDHEN and CDR2 SYDVKM. Trimming took 5 bases from V and 1 from J, leaving 14 bases between them. In DNA, the CDR3 is TGTGCCAGCAGTCGACCCCTATCCGGGAACACTGAAGCTTTCTTT. Translating it yields CASSRPLSGNTEAFF.

The CDR3 sequence: CASRGQPMNTEAFF. CDR3 sequence (DNA): TGTGCCAGCAGAGGGCAGCCCATGAACACTGAAGCTTTCTTT. V usage is TRBV25-1 and J usage is TRBJ1-1, with unresolved D. The CDR3 has 14 amino acids. The germline gives CDR1 MGHDK, CDR2 SYGVNS. V lost 6 bases to trimming and J lost 0 bases, with 11 bases between them. Full variable domain (rest looked up from reference TRBV25-1 and TRBJ1-1): EADIYQTPRYLVIGTGKKITLECSQTMGHDKMYWYQQDPGMELHLIHYSYGVNSTEKGDLSSESTVSRIRTEHFPLTLESARPSHTSQYLCASRGQPMNTEAFFGQGTRLTVV.

The chain recombines TRBV20-1 with TRBJ1-2; D is ambiguous. Germline CDR1 and CDR2: DFQATT and SNEGSKA (reference sequence). Deletions cut 7 bases from V and 5 bases from J, with 8 bases between. The CDR3 has 10 residues. CDR3 protein: CSVSSYGYTF. CDR3 DNA: TGCAGTGTTTCCAGTTATGGCTACACCTTC.

The J gene is TRBJ1-2, the V gene TRBV27, with D maybe TRBD1 (5 bases). CDR1 is MNHEY and CDR2 is SMNVEV in the germline V gene (reference sequence). The CDR3 extends over 15 amino acids. Trimming left V 5 bases short and J 4 bases short, with 17 bases between. As DNA, the CDR3 is TGTGCCAGCAGTCAATACAGGCCTTCTATCTATGGCTACACCTTC. Translation gives CASSQYRPSIYGYTF.

This clone has a single count. The chain joins TRBV4-3 to TRBJ1-5; possibly TRBD1 for D (5 bases). The V and J ends lost 4 bases and 5 bases respectively, with 15 bases between them. The CDR3 is made up of 15 amino acids. CDR1 and CDR2 (germline): LGHNA, YSLEER. The CDR3 nucleotides are TGCGCCAGCAGCCCAGGGCGAGACGGCGATCAGCCCCAGCATTTT. Translation: CASSPGRDGDQPQHF.

The gene calls are TRBV18 and TRBJ2-1, with TRBD1 matching 9 bases. With V trimmed by 3 bases and J by 5 bases, 5 bases remained unmatched. The CDR3 consists of 15 residues. Germline CDR1 is KGHSH and CDR2 is LQKENI. CDR3 sequence reads: CASSPTGGIDNEQFF. The CDR3 nucleotides read TGTGCCAGCTCACCCACAGGGGGCATCGACAATGAGCAGTTCTTC.

This clone was observed a single time. V and J are TRBV6-4 and TRBJ1-1; the D gene is possibly TRBD1 (5 bases). The germline gives CDR1 MRHNA, CDR2 SNTAGT. The length of the CDR3 is 14 residues. With 4 bases removed from V and 5 bases from J, the gap between germline ends came to 14 bases. Written as DNA, the CDR3 is TGTGCCAGCAGTGCCAAGGGTCGGGGGACTGAAGCTTTCTTT. Amino acid sequence: CASSAKGRGTEAFF.

This clone was seen once. The chain carries TRBV7-2 and TRBJ1-1; D remains ambiguous. Trimming stripped 5 bases from V and 5 bases from J, with 15 bases between. From germline, CDR1 is SGHTA and CDR2 FQGNSA. The CDR3 length is 14 residues. CDR3 bases: TGTGCCAGCAGCAGCAGTGGGCACCGGACTGAAGCTTTCTTT. This encodes CASSSSGHRTEAFF. Based on the CDR3 plus reference TRBV7-2 and TRBJ1-1, the full variable domain is GAGVSQSPSNKVTEKGKDVELRCDPISGHTALYWYRQSLGQGLEFLIYFQGNSAPDKSGLPSDRFSAERTGGSVSTLTIQRTQQEDSAVYLCASSSSGHRTEAFFGQGTRLTVV.

The gene calls are TRBV27 and TRBJ1-1; D remains unclear. In germline, CDR1 is MNHEY, CDR2 SMNVEV (reference sequence). Deletions cut 5 bases from V and 6 bases from J, with 16 bases between. The CDR3 consists of 14 residues. The DNA of the CDR3 is TGTGCCAGCAGTCCCTTAGTCTCAACAGCTGAAGCTTTCTTT. Amino acids: CASSPLVSTAEAFF.

This rearrangement joins TRBV5-1 to TRBJ1-1; perhaps TRBD1 as D (6 bases). In germline, CDR1 is SGHRS, CDR2 YFSETQ. Trimming took 2 bases from V and 4 from J, leaving 18 bases between them. The CDR3 has 16 amino acids. The CDR3: CASSFRQAEQGTEAFF. The CDR3 nucleotides read TGCGCCAGCAGCTTCCGACAGGCCGAACAGGGCACTGAAGCTTTCTTT.

This chain connects TRBV6-5 to TRBJ1-1; D unresolved. V gave up 5 bases and J gave up 1 base, with 8 bases separating them. The CDR3 spans 13 residues. Germline V lookup: CDR1 MNHEY, CDR2 SVGAGI. CDR3 sequence: CASSVRWNTEAFF. As DNA, the CDR3 is TGTGCCAGCAGTGTCAGGTGGAACACTGAAGCTTTCTTT.

The chain carries TRBV19 and TRBJ1-5; unclear D gene. This CDR3 contains 12 residues. Germline V gene lookup returns CDR1 LNHDA and CDR2 SQIVND (reference sequence). V gave up 6 bases and J gave up 4 bases, with 7 bases separating them. This CDR3 reads CASSSWNQPQHF. DNA of the CDR3: TGTGCCAGTAGCTCATGGAATCAGCCCCAGCATTTT.

V gene TRBV7-2 combines with J gene TRBJ2-6; no clear D gene. Germline loops: CDR1 SGHTA, CDR2 FQGNSA. The V gene lost 4 bases and the J gene lost 2 bases, with 9 bases spanning the gap. The CDR3 sequence is 15 residues long. The CDR3 protein is CASSSGPAGANVLTF. The DNA for the CDR3 is TGTGCCAGCAGCTCCGGACCCGCTGGGGCCAACGTCCTGACTTTC.

The chain joins TRBV29-1 to TRBJ2-5; D is perhaps TRBD2 (7 bases). CDR3 size: 18 residues. Germline loops: CDR1 SQVTM, CDR2 ANQGSEA. V lost 3 bases and J 1 base, leaving 24 bases between the germline ends. Here the CDR3 DNA reads TGCAGCGTTGAGGGGGCGGGGGCCCGGAGCGGGATCCAAGAGACCCAGTACTTC. Its protein is CSVEGAGARSGIQETQYF.

This sequence joins TRBV29-1 and TRBJ2-7; the D is unclear. The CDR3 length is 13 residues. V dropped 4 bases and J dropped 0 bases, with 10 bases sitting between them. CDR1 and CDR2 (germline): SQVTM, ANQGSEA. DNA for the CDR3: TGCAGCGTTGTTGGCAGGAGCTCCTACGAGCAGTACTTC. It specifies CSVVGRSSYEQYF.

This chain connects TRBV11-2 to TRBJ2-7; D is ambiguous. This CDR3 has 15 residues. Trimming took off 1 base at V and 3 bases at J, with 13 bases between the two ends. From germline, CDR1 is SGHAT and CDR2 FQNNGV. As DNA, the CDR3 is TGTGCCAGCAGCTTAGGTGGCACAACCGACTACGAGCAGTACTTC. Encoded protein: CASSLGGTTDYEQYF.

This chain uses TRBV7-8 with TRBJ1-2; TRBD1 matches 7 bases. This CDR3 spans 14 amino acids. Per germline, CDR1 SGHVS and CDR2 FQNEAQ. After removal of 2 bases from V and 3 bases from J, the junction contained 3 bases not matched to a gene. The CDR3 region is CASSLYQGDYGYTF. The CDR3, as DNA: TGTGCCAGCAGCTTATATCAGGGGGACTATGGCTACACCTTC.

The chain links TRBV9 to TRBJ2-3, with TRBD2 identical over 8 bases. Germline-derived CDR1 and CDR2 are SGDLS and YYNGEE. V was clipped by 1 base and J by 5 bases; unmatched bases: 9. This CDR3 has 16 amino acids. The CDR3 loop reads CASSVTAGGGGDTQYF. CDR3 nucleotides: TGTGCCAGCAGCGTAACGGCGGGAGGAGGTGGAGATACGCAGTATTTT.

For this clone: A read error may account for a junction end that differs from germline. V and J are TRBV10-3 and TRBJ1-1; weak D call: TRBD1 (5 bases). The germline gives CDR1 ENHRY, CDR2 SYGVKD. There are 15 residues in the CDR3. Written as DNA, the CDR3 is TGTGCCATCAGCCAAGTTGACAGCGCGAACGCTGAAGCTTTCTTT. This codes for CAISQVDSANAEAFF.

This clone has just one count. The chain is built from TRBV19 and TRBJ1-1; D perhaps matches TRBD1 (5 bases). The CDR3 has 16 residues. Germline V CDR1 and CDR2: LNHDA, SQIVND (reference sequence). Deletions cut 3 bases from V and 6 bases from J, with 20 bases between. The CDR3, as DNA: TGTGCCAGTAGTATGAAAGGACCAGGGAATTTACCTGAAGCTTTCTTT. Protein: CASSMKGPGNLPEAFF.

This rearrangement joins TRBV5-1 to TRBJ1-4, with TRBD1 matching over 8 bases. Germline-derived CDR1 and CDR2 are SGHRS and YFSETQ. J gave up 1 base and V 2 bases, and 1 base lay outside the gene matches. This CDR3 is built from 15 residues. The CDR3 region has the DNA TGCGCCAGCAGCTTAACAGGGGGAACTAATGAAAAACTGTTTTTT. This translates into CASSLTGGTNEKLFF. Looking up the rest from reference TRBV5-1 and TRBJ1-4 gives the full variable domain: KAGVTQTPRYLIKTRGQQVTLSCSPISGHRSVSWYQQTPGQGLQFLFEYFSETQRNKGNFPGRFSGRQFSNSRSEMNVSTLELGDSALYLCASSLTGGTNEKLFFGSGTQLSVL.

The chain uses TRBV10-2 and TRBJ1-1; no clear D. V was pared by 6 bases and J by 5 bases, with 13 bases between. This CDR3 spans 13 amino acids. The V gene's germline CDR1 is WSHSY and CDR2 SAAADI. Here the CDR3 DNA reads TGCGCCAGCAGAATAAGACCTGAAACTGAAGCTTTCTTT. This sequence encodes CASRIRPETEAFF.

The gene calls are TRBV9 and TRBJ2-3, with 7 nucleotides matching TRBD2. The CDR3 sequence is 16 residues long. V shed 4 bases and J 2 bases; nucleotides not matched to a gene: 10. The V gene's germline CDR1 is SGDLS and CDR2 YYNGEE. CDR3 region: CASSPNSGLSTDTQYF. The CDR3, as DNA: TGTGCCAGCAGCCCGAACTCGGGACTATCCACAGATACGCAGTATTTT. The whole variable domain, filled in from reference TRBV9 and TRBJ2-3, reads DSGVTQTPKHLITATGQRVTLRCSPRSGDLSVYWYQQSLDQGLQFLIQYYNGEERAKGNILERFSAQQFPDLHSELNLSSLELGDSALYFCASSPNSGLSTDTQYFGPGTRLTVL.

This clone was recorded at least ten times. J is TRBJ2-3 and V is TRBV7-2, with D uncertain. Germline V lookup: CDR1 SGHTA, CDR2 FQGNSA. The CDR3 is made up of 13 amino acids. The V and J ends lost 1 base and 2 bases respectively, with 4 bases between them. In nucleotides, the CDR3 is TGTGCCAGCAGCTTAGGAGTCACAGATACGCAGTATTTT. Residues: CASSLGVTDTQYF.

This sequence joins TRBV7-2 and TRBJ2-5; D is ambiguous. The CDR3 totals 15 residues. CDR1 is SGHTA, CDR2 FQGNSA, per germline. V lost 3 bases to trimming and J lost 0 bases, with 11 bases between them. The CDR3 protein is CASSFDLGHQETQYF. In nucleotides, the CDR3 is TGTGCCAGCAGCTTCGATCTAGGACACCAAGAGACCCAGTACTTC.

V is TRBV18 and J is TRBJ1-3; no definite D call. The CDR3 loop spans 16 amino acids. The ends were cut back, 0 bases at V and 2 bases at J, with 11 bases in the middle. The germline V gene has CDR1 KGHSH and CDR2 LQKENI. CDR3 loop: CASSPPVGRAGNTIYF. In DNA, the CDR3 is TGTGCCAGCTCACCACCGGTTGGAAGGGCTGGAAACACCATATATTTT.

CDR3 bases: TGCGCCAGCAGCGGGATCTTCTGGACTAGCGGCACAGATACGCAGTATTTT. It is translated as CASSGIFWTSGTDTQYF. The chain joins TRBV5-1 to TRBJ2-3, with TRBD2 matching over 9 bases. The CDR3 runs 17 residues. Germline assignment: CDR1 SGHRS and CDR2 YFSETQ. Trimming removed 4 bases from V and 1 base from J; junction bases left unmatched: 10.

The genes are TRBV7-2 and TRBJ2-1, with 12 bases matching TRBD2. Germline CDR1 SGHTA, CDR2 FQGNSA. The CDR3 spans 17 residues. With V trimmed by 4 bases and J by 1 base, 5 bases remained unmatched. The CDR3 coding sequence is TGTGCCAGCAGCTCCAGGACTAGCGGGAATTCCTACAATGAGCAGTTCTTC. Amino acid sequence: CASSSRTSGNSYNEQFF.

A few counts support this clone. The rearrangement uses TRBV9 and TRBJ2-3; 7 bases line up with TRBD2. Germline CDR1 is SGDLS and CDR2 is YYNGEE. This CDR3 has 15 amino acids. V shed 2 bases and J 5 bases; nucleotides not matched to a gene: 8. Here the CDR3 DNA reads TGTGCCAGCAGCGTCCGGGACTACCCCCTAGATACGCAGTATTTT. Translating it yields CASSVRDYPLDTQYF.

The V gene is TRBV28, the J gene TRBJ1-2, with a tentative D call TRBD1 (5 bases). This CDR3 spans 14 amino acids. Trimming removed 6 bases at V and 3 bases at J, with 14 bases between. Germline V lookup: CDR1 MDHEN, CDR2 SYDVKM. CDR3 sequence reads: CASRTGTLDYGYTF. The CDR3 DNA sequence: TGTGCCAGCAGGACCGGGACCCTTGACTATGGCTACACCTTC.